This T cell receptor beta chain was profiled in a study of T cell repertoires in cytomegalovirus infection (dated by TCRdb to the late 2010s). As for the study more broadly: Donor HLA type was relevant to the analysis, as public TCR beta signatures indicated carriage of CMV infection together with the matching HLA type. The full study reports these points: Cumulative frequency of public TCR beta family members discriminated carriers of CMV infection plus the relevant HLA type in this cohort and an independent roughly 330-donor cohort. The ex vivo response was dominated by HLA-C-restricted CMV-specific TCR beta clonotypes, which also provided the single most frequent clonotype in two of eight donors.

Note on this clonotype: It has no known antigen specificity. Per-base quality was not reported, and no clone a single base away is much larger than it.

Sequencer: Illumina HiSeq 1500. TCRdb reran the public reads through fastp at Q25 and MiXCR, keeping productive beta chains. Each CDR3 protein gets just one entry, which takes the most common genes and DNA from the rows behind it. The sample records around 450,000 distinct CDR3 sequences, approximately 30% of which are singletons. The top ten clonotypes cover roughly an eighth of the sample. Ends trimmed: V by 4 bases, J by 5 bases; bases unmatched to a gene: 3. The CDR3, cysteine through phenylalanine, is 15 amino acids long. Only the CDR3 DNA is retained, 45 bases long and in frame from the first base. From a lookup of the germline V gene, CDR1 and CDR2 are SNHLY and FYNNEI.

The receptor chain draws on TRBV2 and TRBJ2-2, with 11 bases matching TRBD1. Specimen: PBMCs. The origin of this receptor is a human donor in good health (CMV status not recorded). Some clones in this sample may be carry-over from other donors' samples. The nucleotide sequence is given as TGTGCCAGCAGTGCGGACAGGGGGCTTACCGGGGAGCTGTTTTTT. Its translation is CASSADRGLTGELFF.